This TCR beta chain was captured by sequencing in a study of shared clonotypes between healthy human individuals. A single count supports this clone. Its target is unknown. Study results and caveats: Although depth was large, rarefaction showed that sequencing of the sorted subsets was incomplete.

Trimming shortened V by 5 bases and J by 4 bases, and 14 bases separated the two germline ends. Germline assignment: CDR1 SGHTA and CDR2 FQGTGA. The CDR3 has 15 residues. As originally analysed: ImmunoSEQ junction-only sequences lacked quality scores, so their filtering differed. Profiling relied on immunoSEQ multiplex PCR, and the TCRdb table lists in-frame clones only, not all of them. V, J and clone size were drawn from that table, and D and trimming were deduced from the DNA. The data hold roughly 2.2 million clones, with around 93% observed a single time. V gene TRBV7-3 combines with J gene TRBJ2-2; no definite D call. The sample comprised naive CD4+ T cells from PBMCs. The subset is: CD45RA+ positively selected. This clonotype was sampled from a man aged 18 to 29 in good health. Some clones in this sample may be carry-over from other donors' samples. The CDR3 is CASSPLGSLTGELFF. DNA of the CDR3: TGTGCCAGCAGCCCTCTCGGTTCCCTCACCGGGGAGCTGTTTTTT.